These T cell receptor beta chains were read from a single sample in a study of cytomegalovirus exposure and HLA in healthy donors. Clones were sequenced by immunoSEQ multiplex PCR, and TCRdb holds only the in-frame ones, with some missing. In the table there are roughly 180,000 clones, approximately 84% of which are singletons. Specimen: PBMCs. Every receptor here comes from a woman aged 30 to 39 in good health and CMV-seropositive. CDR3s include the opening cysteine and the closing phenylalanine or tryptophan. The D gene is left open where the match is weak. A clone size is listed for some rows: how often the clone was seen (once, few, many), or a class if it is expanded.

v_call,j_call,clone_size,d_call,cdr3_aa,cdr3_nt
TRBV7-9,TRBJ2-7,-,-,CASSLTAGAFYEQYF,TGTGCCAGCAGCTTAACCGCGGGCGCCTTCTACGAGCAGTACTTC
TRBV6-6,TRBJ2-7,-,TRBD1,CASRSQLRQGSEQYF,TGTGCCAGCAGGTCGCAGCTGAGACAGGGGAGCGAGCAGTACTTC
TRBV5-5,TRBJ1-1,-,-,CASSGGWASTEAFF,TGTGCCAGCAGCGGCGGGTGGGCGAGTACTGAAGCTTTCTTT
TRBV11-2,TRBJ2-1,once,TRBD1,CASSPTGQGYNEQFF,TGTGCCAGCAGCCCGACGGGACAGGGGTACAATGAGCAGTTCTTC
TRBV4-3,TRBJ2-7,-,-,CASSQAWGGGYEQYF,TGCGCCAGCAGCCAAGCTTGGGGTGGAGGCTACGAGCAGTACTTC
TRBV5-1,TRBJ2-7,-,-,CASSLDRPVLYEQYF,TGCGCCAGCAGCTTGGACAGGCCAGTCCTTTACGAGCAGTACTTC
TRBV28,TRBJ2-3,-,TRBD1,CASSRDRGTDTQYF,TGTGCCAGCAGCAGGGACAGGGGCACAGATACGCAGTATTTT
TRBV4-3,TRBJ1-1,-,-,CASSGRDRAFF,TGCGCCAGCAGCGGCCGGGATCGAGCTTTCTTT
TRBV27,TRBJ1-6,-,-,CASRSPGEGYSPLHF,TGTGCCAGCCGGTCTCCAGGTGAGGGTTATTCACCCCTCCACTTT
TRBV5-1,TRBJ1-1,few,-,CASSYRGNTEAFF,TGCGCCAGCAGCTACCGGGGGAACACTGAAGCTTTCTTT
TRBV2,TRBJ2-7,-,-,CASSEGTPWGGYEQYF,TGTGCCAGCAGTGAAGGGACTCCCTGGGGAGGCTACGAGCAGTACTTC
TRBV7-9,TRBJ2-5,-,TRBD2,CASSLLREGPRETQYF,TGTGCCAGCAGCTTGCTGCGGGAGGGCCCTCGAGAGACCCAGTACTTC
TRBV7-9,TRBJ2-7,-,TRBD1,CASSPTGPYEQYF,TGTGCCAGCAGCCCGACAGGGCCCTACGAGCAGTACTTC
TRBV6-5,TRBJ1-1,-,TRBD1,CASRSDRERNTEAFF,TGTGCCAGCAGATCGGACAGGGAGAGGAACACTGAAGCTTTCTTT
TRBV19,TRBJ2-3,-,-,CASSIDGHRTDTQYF,TGTGCCAGTAGTATAGATGGACACCGCACAGATACGCAGTATTTT
TRBV4-2,TRBJ2-1,-,TRBD2,CASSNLLAGRNEQFF,TGTGCCAGCAGTAACCTCCTAGCGGGGAGGAATGAGCAGTTCTTC
TRBV25-1,TRBJ2-1,-,-,CASSLIDRGEQFF,TGTGCCAGCAGCTTAATCGATAGAGGTGAGCAGTTCTTC
TRBV7-9,TRBJ1-1,-,-,CTSSEGRGEAFF,TGTACCAGCAGCGAGGGGCGGGGCGAAGCTTTCTTT
TRBV6-4,TRBJ2-1,-,TRBD2,CASSNSGTSNEQFF,TGTGCCAGCAGTAACTCCGGGACTAGTAATGAGCAGTTCTTC
TRBV5-6,TRBJ2-7,once,-,CASNPNGRGTYEQYF,TGTGCCAGCAACCCCAACGGGCGGGGCACCTACGAGCAGTACTTC
TRBV2,TRBJ2-7,-,-,CASTQGITYEQYF,TGTGCCAGCACACAGGGAATAACCTACGAGCAGTACTTC
TRBV19,TRBJ2-1,-,TRBD1,CASSTGTAFLDNEQFF,TGTGCCAGTAGTACCGGGACAGCGTTTCTTGACAATGAGCAGTTCTTC
TRBV28,TRBJ2-4,-,-,CASRTTRQAVAKNIQYF,TGTGCCAGCAGGACAACCAGACAGGCGGTAGCCAAAAACATTCAGTACTTC
TRBV15,TRBJ2-5,-,-,CATSSKETQYF,TGTGCCACCAGCAGCAAAGAGACCCAGTACTTC
TRBV6-1,TRBJ1-1,once,-,CASSVTGSHTEAFF,TGTGCCAGCAGTGTCACGGGTTCCCACACTGAAGCTTTCTTT
TRBV11-3,TRBJ1-1,-,-,CASSLGASEAFF,TGTGCCAGCAGCTTAGGAGCCTCTGAAGCTTTCTTT
TRBV29-1,TRBJ1-1,-,-,CSVDSVNTEAFF,TGCAGCGTTGATTCAGTGAACACTGAAGCTTTCTTT
TRBV2,TRBJ2-7,-,TRBD2,CASLGLADVYEQYF,TGTGCCAGCTTGGGACTAGCGGACGTCTACGAGCAGTACTTC
TRBV10-3,TRBJ1-2,-,TRBD1,CANGQELSGYTF,TGTGCCAACGGACAGGAATTGAGTGGCTACACCTTC
TRBV27,TRBJ1-1,-,-,CASSEGTEAFF,TGTGCCAGCAGCGAGGGCACTGAAGCTTTCTTT
TRBV12-5,TRBJ2-3,-,TRBD1,CASGLAGQGSHTQYF,TGTGCTAGTGGTTTGGCAGGACAGGGGTCTCATACGCAGTATTTT
TRBV7-2,TRBJ2-7,-,-,CASSFGLTSSYEQYF,TGTGCCAGCAGCTTCGGACTCACAAGCTCCTACGAGCAGTACTTC
TRBV7-2,TRBJ1-2,-,TRBD1,CASSLNRDRGSNYGYTF,TGTGCCAGCAGCTTAAACCGGGACAGAGGGTCGAACTATGGCTACACCTTC
TRBV29-1,TRBJ1-2,few,-,CSVEGQADSHGYTF,TGCAGCGTTGAAGGACAGGCTGACTCCCATGGCTACACCTTC
TRBV28,TRBJ2-3,-,TRBD2,CASSFALAGGAADTQYF,TGTGCCAGCAGTTTCGCACTAGCGGGGGGAGCAGCAGATACGCAGTATTTT
TRBV19,TRBJ2-1,-,-,CASRLQGSNEQFF,TGTGCCAGCCGCCTCCAGGGAAGTAATGAGCAGTTCTTC
TRBV28,TRBJ2-7,few,-,CASSSSAREQYF,TGTGCCAGCAGTTCCTCAGCGCGGGAGCAGTACTTC
TRBV2,TRBJ1-3,-,-,CASRGLSSGNTIYF,TGTGCCAGCAGGGGGCTTTCCTCTGGAAACACCATATATTTT
TRBV4-3,TRBJ2-7,few,-,CASSQEGGQAYEQYF,TGCGCCAGCAGCCAAGAGGGAGGACAGGCCTACGAGCAGTACTTC
TRBV2,TRBJ2-1,-,TRBD1,CASTFDRANEQFF,TGTGCCAGCACCTTTGACAGGGCGAATGAGCAGTTCTTC
TRBV7-2,TRBJ1-1,-,-,CASSLSQGRDTEAFF,TGTGCCAGCAGCTTAAGTCAGGGGAGGGACACTGAAGCTTTCTTT
TRBV7-9,TRBJ2-5,-,TRBD2,CSSGEKQETQYF,TGTTCCAGCGGGGAGAAACAAGAGACCCAGTACTTC
TRBV7-6,TRBJ2-1,once,-,CASSEDWANEQFF,TGTGCCAGCAGCGAGGACTGGGCCAATGAGCAGTTCTTC
TRBV28,TRBJ1-6,once,-,CASSFPGAPLHF,TGTGCCAGCAGTTTCCCCGGAGCACCCCTCCACTTT
TRBV5-4,TRBJ1-2,-,-,CAGSLVAGYGYTF,TGTGCCGGCAGCTTAGTTGCAGGGTATGGCTACACCTTC
TRBV2,TRBJ2-1,-,TRBD2,CASRQGTSVYNEQFF,TGTGCCAGCAGGCAGGGGACTAGCGTCTACAATGAGCAGTTCTTC
TRBV27,TRBJ2-1,-,-,CASSLTPSLANEQFF,TGTGCCAGCAGTTTAACTCCTAGCCTCGCCAATGAGCAGTTCTTC
TRBV13,TRBJ1-1,-,-,CASSLAGRHTEAFF,TGTGCCAGCAGCTTAGCAGGGAGGCACACTGAAGCTTTCTTT
TRBV15,TRBJ1-6,-,TRBD1,CATSSWDRYNSPLHF,TGTGCCACCAGCAGTTGGGACAGGTATAATTCACCCCTCCACTTT
TRBV5-6,TRBJ1-1,-,-,CASSLLAGDTEAFF,TGTGCCAGCAGCTTGTTGGCCGGAGACACTGAAGCTTTCTTT
TRBV5-1,TRBJ2-7,-,-,CASSLRGWSGDEQYF,TGCGCCAGCAGCTTGAGGGGGTGGTCGGGCGACGAGCAGTACTTC
TRBV18,TRBJ2-5,few,-,CASSITAQETQYF,TGTGCCAGCTCAATCACAGCCCAAGAGACCCAGTACTTC
TRBV6-5,TRBJ1-1,few,-,CASSGTTFRGTEAFF,TGTGCCAGCAGTGGGACAACGTTTAGGGGGACTGAAGCTTTCTTT
TRBV7-9,TRBJ2-1,-,TRBD2,CSSSFGTSLAYNEQFF,TGTTCCAGCAGCTTCGGGACTAGCCTTGCCTACAATGAGCAGTTCTTC
TRBV18,TRBJ1-1,-,-,CASSPLGAGLSMNTEAFF,TGTGCCAGCTCACCACTAGGGGCAGGGCTATCCATGAACACTGAAGCTTTCTTT